This T cell receptor (beta chain) appears in the sequencing data of a study of shared clonotypes between healthy human individuals. Using immunoSEQ multiplex PCR, the repertoire was profiled, and TCRdb retains in-frame clones only, with some absent. The sample holds more than 400,000 clones, more than 65% seen once. The germline V gene has CDR1 LGHNT and CDR2 FRNRAP. The CDR3 totals 14 residues. To note about this clone: A far larger clone is one base from this, pointing to a likely read error. At the DNA level, this CDR3 is encoded by other sequences in the same sample as well.

The V gene is TRBV12-5, the J gene TRBJ2-3, with TRBD2 as a possible D gene (5 bases). The sequence was collected from a woman in her thirties or forties in good health. Some clones in this sample may be carry-over from other donors' samples. The sequencing sample was made of PBMCs. In DNA form, the CDR3 reads TGTGCAAGTGGCCTGGGCGGGCAAGGAGATACGCAGTATTTT. It is translated as CASGLGGQGDTQYF. The full variable domain, with the rest looked up from reference TRBV12-5 and TRBJ2-3, is DARVTQTPRHKVTEMGQEVTMRCQPILGHNTVFWYRQTMMQGLELLAYFRNRAPLDDSGMPKDRFSAEMPDATLATLKIQPSEPRDSAVYFCASGLGGQGDTQYFGPGTRLTVL.